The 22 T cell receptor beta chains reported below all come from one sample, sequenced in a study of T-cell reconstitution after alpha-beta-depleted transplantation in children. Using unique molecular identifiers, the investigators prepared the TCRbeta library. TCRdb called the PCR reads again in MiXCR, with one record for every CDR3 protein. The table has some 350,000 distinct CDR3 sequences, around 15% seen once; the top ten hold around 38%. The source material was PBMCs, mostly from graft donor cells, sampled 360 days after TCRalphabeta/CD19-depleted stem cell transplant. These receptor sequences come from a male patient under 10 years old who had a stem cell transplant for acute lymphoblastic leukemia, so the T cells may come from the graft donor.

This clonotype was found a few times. CDR3 nucleotides: TGTGCCAGCAGCCACAGACAGACAACTAATGAAAAACTGTTTTTT. Amino acids: CASSHRQTTNEKLFF. V and J are TRBV5-6 and TRBJ1-4, with D perhaps matching TRBD1 (5 bases). V was trimmed by 4 bases and J by 0 bases, leaving 10 bases between them. The germline CDR1 and CDR2 sequences are SGHDT and YYEEEE. There are 15 residues in the CDR3.

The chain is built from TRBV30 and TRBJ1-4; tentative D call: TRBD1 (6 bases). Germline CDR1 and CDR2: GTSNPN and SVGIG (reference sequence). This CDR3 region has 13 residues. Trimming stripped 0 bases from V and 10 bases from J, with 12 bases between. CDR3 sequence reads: CAWSVQEGGKLFF. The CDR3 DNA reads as TGTGCCTGGAGTGTACAGGAGGGGGGAAAACTGTTTTTT.

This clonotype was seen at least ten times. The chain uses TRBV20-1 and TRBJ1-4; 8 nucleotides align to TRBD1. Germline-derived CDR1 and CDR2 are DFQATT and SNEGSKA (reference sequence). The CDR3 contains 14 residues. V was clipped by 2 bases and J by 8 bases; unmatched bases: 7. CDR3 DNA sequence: TGCAGTGCTAGAAAGCCACAGGGGGTCGAAAAACTGTTTTTT. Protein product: CSARKPQGVEKLFF.

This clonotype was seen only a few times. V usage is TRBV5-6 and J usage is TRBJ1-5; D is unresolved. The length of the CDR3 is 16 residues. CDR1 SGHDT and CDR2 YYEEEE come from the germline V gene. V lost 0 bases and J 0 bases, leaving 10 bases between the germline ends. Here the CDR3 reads CASSLGASYSNQPQHF. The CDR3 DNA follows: TGTGCCAGCAGCTTGGGGGCGTCGTATAGCAATCAGCCCCAGCATTTT.

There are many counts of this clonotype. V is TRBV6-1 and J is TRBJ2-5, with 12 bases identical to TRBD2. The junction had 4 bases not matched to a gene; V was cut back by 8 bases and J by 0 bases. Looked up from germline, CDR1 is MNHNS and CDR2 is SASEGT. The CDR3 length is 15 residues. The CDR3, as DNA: TGTGCCAGCGAGAGACTAGCGGGAGACCAAGAGACCCAGTACTTC. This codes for CASERLAGDQETQYF.

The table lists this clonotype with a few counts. The CDR3 region is CASSLVGRPQETQYF. CDR3 DNA: TGTGCCAGCAGCTTGGTAGGGAGGCCACAAGAGACCCAGTACTTC. The chain couples TRBV5-4 to TRBJ2-5, with a tentative D call TRBD2 (6 bases). There are 15 residues in the CDR3. The germline V and J ends were trimmed by 0 bases and 2 bases, with 11 bases remaining between them. The germline V gene encodes CDR1 SGHNT and CDR2 YYREEE (reference sequence).

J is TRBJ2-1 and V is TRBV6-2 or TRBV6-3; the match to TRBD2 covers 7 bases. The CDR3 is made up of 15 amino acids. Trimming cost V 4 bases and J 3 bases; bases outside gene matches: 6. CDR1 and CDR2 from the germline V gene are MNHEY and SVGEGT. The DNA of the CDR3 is TGTGCCAGCAGTTCAGGACTAGGCTTCTACAATGAGCAGTTCTTC. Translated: CASSSGLGFYNEQFF.

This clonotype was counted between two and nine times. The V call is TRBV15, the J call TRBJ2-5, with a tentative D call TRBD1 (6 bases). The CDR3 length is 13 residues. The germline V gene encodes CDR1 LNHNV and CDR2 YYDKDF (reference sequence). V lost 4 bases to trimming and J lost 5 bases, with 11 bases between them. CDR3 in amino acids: CATSTTGRETQYF. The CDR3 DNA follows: TGTGCCACCAGCACTACAGGGCGGGAGACCCAGTACTTC.

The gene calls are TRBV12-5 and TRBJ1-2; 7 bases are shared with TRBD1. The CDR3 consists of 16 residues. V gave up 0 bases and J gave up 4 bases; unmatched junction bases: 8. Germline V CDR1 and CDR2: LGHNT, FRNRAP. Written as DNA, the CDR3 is TGTGCTAGTGGTTTGGTCTTAGGGGGCGGCGGCTATGGCTACACCTTC. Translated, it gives CASGLVLGGGGYGYTF.

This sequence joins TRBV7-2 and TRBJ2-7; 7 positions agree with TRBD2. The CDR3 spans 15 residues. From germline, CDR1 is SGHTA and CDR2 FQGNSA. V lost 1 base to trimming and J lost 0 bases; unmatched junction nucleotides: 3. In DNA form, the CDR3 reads TGTGCCAGCAGCTTAGGGCCTAGCGGCTCCTACGAGCAGTACTTC. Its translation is CASSLGPSGSYEQYF. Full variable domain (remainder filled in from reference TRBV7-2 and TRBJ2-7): GAGVSQSPSNKVTEKGKDVELRCDPISGHTALYWYRQSLGQGLEFLIYFQGNSAPDKSGLPSDRFSAERTGGSVSTLTIQRTQQEDSAVYLCASSLGPSGSYEQYFGPGTRLTVT.

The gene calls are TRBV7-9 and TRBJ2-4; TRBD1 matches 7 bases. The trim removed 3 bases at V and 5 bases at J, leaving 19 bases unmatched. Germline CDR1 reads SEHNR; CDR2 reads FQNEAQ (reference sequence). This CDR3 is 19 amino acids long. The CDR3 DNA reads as TGTGCCAGCAGCTTGCAAAGCTTCTCCGGCCCTACAGGGGAAAACATTCAGTACTTC. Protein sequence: CASSLQSFSGPTGENIQYF.

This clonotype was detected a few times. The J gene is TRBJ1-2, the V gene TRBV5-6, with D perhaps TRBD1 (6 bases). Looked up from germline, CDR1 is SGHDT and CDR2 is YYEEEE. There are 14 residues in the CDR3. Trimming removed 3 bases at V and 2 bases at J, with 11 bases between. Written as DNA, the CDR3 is TGTGCCAGCAGCTGGGAAGGACAGAACTATGGCTACACCTTC. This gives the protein CASSWEGQNYGYTF. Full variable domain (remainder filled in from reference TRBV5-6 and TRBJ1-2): DAGVTQSPTHLIKTRGQQVTLRCSPKSGHDTVSWYQQALGQGPQFIFQYYEEEERQRGNFPDRFSGHQFPNYSSELNVNALLLGDSALYLCASSWEGQNYGYTFGSGTRLTVV.

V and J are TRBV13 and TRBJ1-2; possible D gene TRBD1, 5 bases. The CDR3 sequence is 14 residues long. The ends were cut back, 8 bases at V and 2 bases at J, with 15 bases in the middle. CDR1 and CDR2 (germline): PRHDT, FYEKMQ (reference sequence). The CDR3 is CASATQGSNYGYTF. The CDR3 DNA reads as TGTGCCAGCGCTACTCAGGGTTCAAACTATGGCTACACCTTC.

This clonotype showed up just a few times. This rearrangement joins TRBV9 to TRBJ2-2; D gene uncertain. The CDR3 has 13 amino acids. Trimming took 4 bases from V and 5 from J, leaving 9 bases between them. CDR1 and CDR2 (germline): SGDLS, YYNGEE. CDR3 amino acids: CASSPRKTGELFF. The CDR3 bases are TGTGCCAGCAGCCCAAGAAAGACCGGGGAGCTGTTTTTT.

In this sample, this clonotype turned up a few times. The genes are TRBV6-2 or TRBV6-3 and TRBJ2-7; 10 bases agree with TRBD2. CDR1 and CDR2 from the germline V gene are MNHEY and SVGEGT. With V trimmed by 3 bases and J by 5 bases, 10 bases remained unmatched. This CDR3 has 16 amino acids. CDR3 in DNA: TGTGCCAGCAGTTATGTGGCTAGCGGGAGCATAAACGAGCAGTACTTC. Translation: CASSYVASGSINEQYF.

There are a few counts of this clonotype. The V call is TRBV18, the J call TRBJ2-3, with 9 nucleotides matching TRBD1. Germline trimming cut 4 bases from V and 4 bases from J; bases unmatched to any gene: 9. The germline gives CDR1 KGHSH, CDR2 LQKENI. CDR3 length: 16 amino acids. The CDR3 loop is CASSHRMGQGSDTQYF. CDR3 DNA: TGTGCCAGCTCACATAGGATGGGACAGGGATCAGATACGCAGTATTTT.

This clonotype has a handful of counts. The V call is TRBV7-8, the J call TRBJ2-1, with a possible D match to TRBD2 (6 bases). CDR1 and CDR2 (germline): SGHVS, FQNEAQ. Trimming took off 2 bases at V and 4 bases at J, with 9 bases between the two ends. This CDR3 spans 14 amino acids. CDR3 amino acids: CASSLRRDYNEQFF. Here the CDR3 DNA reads TGTGCCAGCAGCTTAAGGCGGGATTACAATGAGCAGTTCTTC.

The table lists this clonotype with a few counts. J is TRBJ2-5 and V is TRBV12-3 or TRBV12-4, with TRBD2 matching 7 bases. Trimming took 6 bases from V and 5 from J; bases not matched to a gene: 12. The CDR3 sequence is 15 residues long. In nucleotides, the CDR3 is TGTGCCAGCAGGCGGGGGTTTGGGGGAGGGGAGACCCAGTACTTC. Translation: CASRRGFGGGETQYF.

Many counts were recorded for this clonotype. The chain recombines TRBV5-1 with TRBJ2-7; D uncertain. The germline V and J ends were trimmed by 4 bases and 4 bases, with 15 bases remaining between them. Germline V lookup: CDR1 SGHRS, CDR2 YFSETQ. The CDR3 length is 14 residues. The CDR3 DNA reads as TGCGCCAGCAGCCCAACAGACGGTCTTTACGAGCAGTACTTC. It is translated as CASSPTDGLYEQYF.

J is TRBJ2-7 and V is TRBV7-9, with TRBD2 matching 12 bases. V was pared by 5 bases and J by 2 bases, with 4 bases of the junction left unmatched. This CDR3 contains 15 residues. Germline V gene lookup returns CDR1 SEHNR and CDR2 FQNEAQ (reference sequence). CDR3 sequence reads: CASSDTSGRTYEQYF. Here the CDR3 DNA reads TGTGCCAGCAGCGATACTAGCGGGAGGACCTACGAGCAGTACTTC. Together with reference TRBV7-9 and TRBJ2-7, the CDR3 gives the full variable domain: DTGVSQNPRHKITKRGQNVTFRCDPISEHNRLYWYRQTLGQGPEFLTYFQNEAQLEKSRLLSDRFSAERPKGSFSTLEIQRTEQGDSAMYLCASSDTSGRTYEQYFGPGTRLTVT.

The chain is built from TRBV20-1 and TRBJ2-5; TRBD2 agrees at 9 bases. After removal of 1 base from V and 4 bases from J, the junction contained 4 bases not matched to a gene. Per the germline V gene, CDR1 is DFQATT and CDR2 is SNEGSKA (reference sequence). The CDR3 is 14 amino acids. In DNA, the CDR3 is TGCAGTGCTAGAGTTAGCGGGAGTATAGAGACCCAGTACTTC. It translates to CSARVSGSIETQYF.

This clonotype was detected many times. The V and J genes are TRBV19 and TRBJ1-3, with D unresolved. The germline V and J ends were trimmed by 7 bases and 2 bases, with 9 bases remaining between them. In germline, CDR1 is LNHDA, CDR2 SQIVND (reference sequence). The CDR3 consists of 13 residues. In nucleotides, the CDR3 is TGTGCCAGTACCGGGATGACTGGAAACACCATATATTTT. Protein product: CASTGMTGNTIYF.